These T cell receptor beta chains were read from a single sample in a study of T cell responses to AZD1222 COVID-19 vaccine. Profiling relied on immunoSEQ multiplex PCR, and the TCRdb table lists in-frame clones only, not all of them. This sample has about 180,000 clones; around 89% occur once, and the top ten carry 6.9%. Sequences were derived from peripheral blood, sampled on day 0 of AZD1222 vaccination. The receptor set was obtained from an adult in good health. Each CDR3 is given with its conserved first and last residue. The D gene is left open where the match is weak. Clone size, where shown, is once, few, many, or a class for clones that have expanded.

>TRBJ1-1|-|TRBV7-2|-
CASSLGLASQFEAFF
TGTGCCAGCAGCTTAGGCCTCGCCAGCCAATTTGAAGCTTTCTTT
>TRBJ1-6|-|TRBV11-2|-
CASSLDSPTKDKPLHF
TGTGCCAGCAGCTTAGACAGCCCAACGAAGGACAAACCCCTCCACTTT
>TRBJ1-4|-|TRBV6-5|-
CASSYDGGEKLFF
TGTGCCAGCAGTTACGATGGGGGGGAAAAACTGTTTTTT
>TRBJ2-7|-|TRBV30|once
CAWSQSYEQYF
TGTGCCTGGAGTCAGTCCTACGAGCAGTACTTC
>TRBJ2-1|-|TRBV25-1|-
CASSEYRTDFNNEQFF
TGTGCCAGCAGTGAATATAGGACGGACTTTAACAATGAGCAGTTCTTC
>TRBJ1-1|-|TRBV7-9|-
CASSLASRDTEAFF
TGTGCCAGCAGCTTAGCGTCCCGGGACACTGAAGCTTTCTTT
>TRBJ2-7|TRBD1|TRBV11-2|-
CASSRQGPYEQYF
TGTGCCAGCAGTCGACAGGGGCCCTACGAGCAGTACTTC
>TRBJ2-1|TRBD2|TRBV7-3|-
CASSSPQAGVSYNEQFF
TGTGCCAGCAGCTCACCTCAAGCGGGGGTCTCCTACAATGAGCAGTTCTTC
>TRBJ2-1|TRBD2|TRBV27|-
CASSWAPGGSYNEQFF
TGTGCCAGCAGTTGGGCTCCGGGGGGTTCCTACAATGAGCAGTTCTTC
>TRBJ1-1|TRBD1|TRBV2|-
CASSGLDRAEAFF
TGTGCCAGCAGTGGCCTGGACAGGGCTGAAGCTTTCTTT
>TRBJ2-7|TRBD1|TRBV6-5|-
CASSYSVGQVNYEQYF
TGTGCCAGCAGTTACTCGGTGGGACAGGTTAACTACGAGCAGTACTTC